The 27 T cell receptor beta chains reported below all come from one sample, sequenced in a study of identical twins. TCRdb re-called the 5' RACE reads through MiXCR, storing one row per CDR3 protein. This table holds roughly 1,500,000 distinct CDR3 sequences, less than 40% found once. Sequencing input: cord blood. All receptors derive from a newborn girl in good health.

The rearrangement joins TRBV20-1 to TRBJ1-1; D perhaps matches TRBD1 (5 bases). Germline V lookup: CDR1 DFQATT, CDR2 SNEGSKA (reference sequence). The CDR3 has 17 amino acids. V was cut by 6 bases and J by 2 bases, with 25 bases left in between. CDR3 region: CSADANRPRRGNTEAFF. The DNA of the CDR3 is TGCAGTGCGGATGCGAACAGGCCCCGACGGGGAAACACTGAAGCTTTCTTT.

In the case of this clonotype: A single base separates this from a much larger clone, so it may be a read error. The V call is TRBV29-1, the J call TRBJ2-5; a weak D match, TRBD2 (5 bases). With the DNA end fitting TRBJ2-7 better, the J assignment may be wrong. Germline V gene lookup returns CDR1 SQVTM and CDR2 ANQGSEA. The CDR3 extends over 13 amino acids. Here the CDR3 reads CSVLSERAYEQYF. The DNA for the CDR3 is TGCAGCGTCCTTAGCGAGAGGGCTTACGAGCAGTACTTC.

This clonotype was observed at least ten times. V and J are TRBV20-1 and TRBJ2-1; weak D call: TRBD2 (5 bases). The CDR3 sequence is 12 residues long. From germline, CDR1 is DFQATT and CDR2 SNEGSKA (reference sequence). V lost 3 bases and J 7 bases, leaving 10 bases between the germline ends. In DNA, the CDR3 is TGCAGTGCTAGCGGGATAGGGAATGAGCAGTTCTTC. Its translation is CSASGIGNEQFF.

The chain uses TRBV29-1 and TRBJ2-3; the match to TRBD2 covers 10 bases. Trimming cost V 1 base and J 6 bases; bases outside gene matches: 10. This CDR3 has 16 amino acids. Germline lookup yields CDR1 SQVTM and CDR2 ANQGSEA. The CDR3 here is CSVEVGSGRAYDTQYF. The DNA for the CDR3 is TGCAGCGTTGAAGTGGGGAGCGGGAGGGCCTACGATACGCAGTATTTT.

On this clonotype itself: The junction departs from the called germline gene at one end, perhaps through a read error. This chain joins TRBV2 and TRBJ2-5; 10 bases are shared with TRBD1. TRBJ2-4 matches the DNA end more closely, so the J call is doubtful. CDR1 SNHLY and CDR2 FYNNEI come from the germline V gene. This CDR3 region has 15 residues. The CDR3 DNA reads TGTGCCAGCAGGAGGACAGGGGGTGCCAAAAGCATTCAGTACTTC. It encodes CASRRTGGAKSIQYF.

With regard to this clonotype: Lacking the conserved final phenylalanine or tryptophan, this CDR3 likely reflects a read error. The CDR3 here is CASSFASSAGGTDTQYS. Written as DNA, the CDR3 is TGTGCCAGCAGTTTTGCCTCTAGCGCCGGGGGCACAGATACGCAGTATTCT. The chain carries TRBV12-3 or TRBV12-4 and TRBJ2-3, with D tentatively TRBD2 (6 bases). Trimming cost V 3 bases and J 1 base, with 17 bases left between them. The CDR3 has 17 residues.

The rearrangement links TRBV20-1 to TRBJ1-4; 8 bases fit TRBD1. Per germline, CDR1 DFQATT and CDR2 SNEGSKA (reference sequence). The J segment lost 4 bases and the V segment lost 0 bases, leaving 4 bases of the junction unmatched. The CDR3 totals 15 residues. The DNA for the CDR3 is TGCAGTGCTAGAGACACAGGGGGACTTAATGAAAAACTGTTTTTT. It specifies CSARDTGGLNEKLFF.

The genes are TRBV20-1 and TRBJ1-1, with 8 bases identical to TRBD1. This CDR3 is built from 15 residues. Germline V gives CDR1 DFQATT, CDR2 SNEGSKA (reference sequence). V shed 5 bases and J 1 base; nucleotides not matched to a gene: 9. Here the CDR3 DNA reads TGCAGTGCTGGACGAACCGGGACAGGGAACACTGAAGCTTTCTTT. Translating gives CSAGRTGTGNTEAFF.

The J gene is TRBJ2-7, the V gene TRBV20-1, with 7 bases fitting TRBD2. The CDR3 length is 13 residues. The germline CDR1 and CDR2 sequences are DFQATT and SNEGSKA (reference sequence). V lost 4 bases to trimming and J lost 4 bases; unmatched junction nucleotides: 7. CDR3 DNA sequence: TGCAGTGCTACCACTCCGGGACTATACGAGCAGTACTTC. This encodes CSATTPGLYEQYF.

Many counts were recorded for this clonotype. The chain carries TRBV3-1 and TRBJ2-3; 9 bases are a match to TRBD2. V was clipped by 1 base and J by 7 bases; unmatched bases: 9. In germline, CDR1 is LGHDT, CDR2 YNNKEL (reference sequence). This CDR3 is built from 16 residues. CDR3 region: CASSQVLVAGAHTQYF. Here the CDR3 DNA reads TGTGCCAGCAGCCAAGTTTTGGTAGCGGGGGCTCATACGCAGTATTTT.

The chain recombines TRBV20-1 with TRBJ2-7; no clear D gene. The germline V and J ends were trimmed by 0 bases and 1 base, with 10 bases remaining between them. The CDR3 has 14 amino acids. Germline V lookup: CDR1 DFQATT, CDR2 SNEGSKA (reference sequence). CDR3 region: CSARDGSRSYEQYF. CDR3 DNA sequence: TGCAGTGCTAGAGATGGAAGCAGGTCCTACGAGCAGTACTTC.

This clonotype has more than one count but fewer than ten. The chain is built from TRBV6-1 and TRBJ2-1; TRBD1 matches at 9 bases. CDR1 is MNHNS, CDR2 SASEGT, per germline. CDR3 length: 15 amino acids. V lost 8 bases to trimming and J lost 0 bases; unmatched junction nucleotides: 5. The CDR3 reads CASRVTGGSYNEQFF. The CDR3 bases are TGTGCCAGCCGGGTGACAGGGGGCTCCTACAATGAGCAGTTCTTC.

The CDR3 spells CASSYSGIWVSYNEQYF. The CDR3 nucleotides read TGTGCCAGCAGTTACTCGGGCATTTGGGTCTCCTACAATGAGCAGTACTTC. The genes are TRBV6-2 or TRBV6-3 and TRBJ2-7, with no clear D. Trimming shortened V by 0 bases and J by 7 bases, and 22 bases separated the two germline ends. The germline gives CDR1 MNHEY, CDR2 SVGEGT. The length of the CDR3 is 17 residues.

This clonotype was seen a handful of times. V and J are TRBV21-1 and TRBJ1-2; the table names TRBD1, a call not compared with the DNA. TRBV21-1 is a recognized pseudogene. This CDR3 has 12 residues. The CDR3 loop is CASNDRGYGYTF. CDR3 nucleotides: TGTGCCAGCAACGACAGGGGGTATGGCTACACCTTC.

This clonotype was found many times. The junction departs from the called germline gene at one end, perhaps through a read error. The rearrangement joins TRBV11-1 to TRBJ2-3, with TRBD2 matching over 12 bases. The CDR3 consists of 15 residues. CDR1 and CDR2 from the germline V gene are SGHAT and FQDESV (reference sequence). CDR3: CASTRLAGGTDTQYF. The CDR3 coding sequence is TGCGCCAGCACCCGACTAGCGGGAGGCACAGATACGCAGTATTTT.

This clonotype was picked up many times. V and J are TRBV10-3 and TRBJ2-1, with D perhaps TRBD1 or TRBD2 (6 bases each). There are 15 residues in the CDR3. V lost 2 bases to trimming and J lost 4 bases, with 12 bases between them. Germline V CDR1 and CDR2: ENHRY, SYGVKD. CDR3 sequence reads: CAISESGGGYNEQFF. CDR3 coding DNA: TGTGCCATCAGTGAGAGCGGAGGGGGGTACAATGAGCAGTTCTTC.

The V gene is TRBV2, the J gene TRBJ2-2, with 8 bases identical to TRBD2. With V trimmed by 5 bases and J by 9 bases, 8 bases remained unmatched. This CDR3 spans 14 amino acids. Germline V CDR1 and CDR2: SNHLY, FYNNEI. This CDR3 is CASSPPRTSRELFF. The DNA of the CDR3 is TGTGCCAGCAGTCCCCCTCGGACTAGCAGGGAGCTGTTTTTT.

In this sample, this clonotype turned up a few times. This rearrangement joins TRBV6-6 to TRBJ1-1, with TRBD1 matching over 8 bases. The CDR3 covers 13 residues. V gave up 4 bases and J gave up 11 bases; unmatched junction bases: 9. The germline V gene encodes CDR1 MNHNY and CDR2 SVGAGI (reference sequence). As DNA, the CDR3 is TGTGCCAGCAGTTTACCTCCGGGACAGGATGCTTTCTTT. Its translation: CASSLPPGQDAFF.

V gene TRBV6-1 combines with J gene TRBJ1-5, with 9 positions matching TRBD1. CDR3 size: 14 residues. Unmatched junction bases numbered 6, after V lost 7 bases and J lost 5 bases. CDR1 and CDR2 from the germline V gene are MNHNS and SASEGT. The CDR3 DNA is TGTGCCAGCACCAGGGACAGGGTACATCAGCCCCAGCATTTT. Protein sequence: CASTRDRVHQPQHF.

The J gene is TRBJ2-3, the V gene TRBV5-1; 10 bases match TRBD2. The V and J ends lost 4 bases and 5 bases, in that order; junction bases with no gene match: 10. From germline, CDR1 is SGHRS and CDR2 YFSETQ. The CDR3 is 16 residues long. The CDR3 protein is CASSLSGGASGDTQYF. DNA for the CDR3: TGCGCCAGCAGCCTCAGCGGGGGGGCCAGCGGAGATACGCAGTATTTT.

This rearrangement joins TRBV30 to TRBJ2-1; D is unresolved. Germline V gene lookup returns CDR1 GTSNPN and CDR2 SVGIG (reference sequence). This CDR3 contains 12 residues. Deletions cut 3 bases from V and 10 bases from J, with 13 bases between. The CDR3 nucleotides read TGTGCCTGGAGCGGTCCCGTGGGAGAGCAGTTCTTC. Translated, it gives CAWSGPVGEQFF.

The chain has TRBV11-2 and TRBJ2-1; TRBD2 matches at 7 bases. Germline V CDR1 and CDR2: SGHAT, FQNNGV. V lost 5 bases and J lost 9; bases outside the gene matches: 4. This CDR3 spans 12 amino acids. Here the CDR3 reads CASSPGGVEQFF. CDR3 coding DNA: TGTGCCAGCAGCCCGGGGGGTGTTGAGCAGTTCTTC.

The rearrangement uses TRBV15 and TRBJ2-1; possibly TRBD1 for D (6 bases). V dropped 0 bases and J dropped 2 bases, with 14 bases sitting between them. The CDR3 contains 17 residues. Germline V gene lookup returns CDR1 LNHNV and CDR2 YYDKDF (reference sequence). The CDR3 spells CATSRDWGTPPYNEQFF. In DNA form, the CDR3 reads TGTGCCACCAGCAGAGATTGGGGGACACCGCCCTACAATGAGCAGTTCTTC.

This chain connects TRBV6-5 to TRBJ1-2, with unresolved D. The germline gives CDR1 MNHEY, CDR2 SVGAGI. With 5 bases removed from V and 9 bases from J, the gap between germline ends came to 16 bases. CDR3 length: 13 amino acids. This chain's CDR3 is CASSVTAVQRYTF. CDR3 bases: TGTGCCAGCAGTGTTACAGCGGTCCAGCGCTACACCTTC.

The J gene is TRBJ2-7, the V gene TRBV20-1, with 9 bases fitting TRBD2. The germline gives CDR1 DFQATT, CDR2 SNEGSKA (reference sequence). CDR3 length: 17 residues. Trimming at V came to 4 bases and at J to 0 bases, leaving 13 bases not matched to a gene. The CDR3 region has the DNA TGCAGTGCTAATGGTCTAGCGGGGTTCCAGAGCTCCTACGAGCAGTACTTC. Translation: CSANGLAGFQSSYEQYF.

About this clonotype itself: A much larger clonotype is one base distant, so this may be a read error. V and J are TRBV27 and TRBJ2-7; either TRBD1 or TRBD2 may supply D (5 bases each). This CDR3 contains 17 residues. Trimming pared 0 bases from V and 5 bases from J, leaving 20 bases between. Germline lookup yields CDR1 MNHEY and CDR2 SMNVEV (reference sequence). The CDR3 region is CASSLSSRRGRSHEQYF. CDR3 sequence (DNA): TGTGCCAGCAGTTTATCGTCTCGTCGGGGACGATCCCACGAGCAGTACTTC.

This chain connects TRBV28 to TRBJ1-1, with TRBD1 matching over 7 bases. The V gene's germline CDR1 is MDHEN and CDR2 SYDVKM. J lost 8 bases, V lost 5 bases, and 8 bases had no gene match. The CDR3 runs 13 residues. The CDR3 sequence is CASSPPGQAEAFF. The CDR3 DNA is TGTGCCAGCAGTCCCCCCGGACAGGCCGAAGCTTTCTTT.